This is a list of T cell receptor beta chains from one sample in a study of blood T cell repertoires in COVID-19. Here immunoSEQ multiplex PCR was the method, and the copy in TCRdb shows in-frame clones only, minus some. The table records some 150,000 clones, approximately 89% of them present only once. The source material was peripheral blood. These receptors came from a human donor in a cohort sampled during active COVID-19. The CDR3 runs from the conserved cysteine through the conserved F or W. A D gene is named only where the DNA matches it firmly. Not every row has a clone size; where given, it reads once, few, many or a size class.

size	D	V	J	CDR3	DNA
-	TRBD1	TRBV4-3	TRBJ2-7	CASSQDWDSYEQYF	TGCGCCAGCAGCCAAGATTGGGACAGCTACGAGCAGTACTTC
-	-	TRBV5-4	TRBJ1-1	CASSLWEGSQAITEAFF	TGTGCCAGCAGCTTGTGGGAAGGGAGCCAAGCTATCACTGAAGCTTTCTTT
-	-	TRBV4-1	TRBJ1-3	CASSQSPPAGEGNTIYF	TGCGCCAGCAGCCAAAGCCCCCCGGCAGGGGAGGGAAACACCATATATTTT
-	-	TRBV10-1	TRBJ1-1	CASSDGGSTEAFF	TGCGCCAGCAGTGATGGGGGGAGTACTGAAGCTTTCTTT
-	-	TRBV14	TRBJ2-7	CASSRQTGWYEQYF	TGTGCCAGCAGCCGCCAAACCGGGTGGTACGAGCAGTACTTC
-	-	TRBV4-3	TRBJ2-6	CASSQAGTPGANVLTF	TGCGCCAGCAGCCAGGCCGGGACTCCCGGGGCCAACGTCCTGACTTTC
-	TRBD1	TRBV6-6	TRBJ1-5	CASSYDRGREPQHF	TGTGCCAGCAGTTACGACAGGGGGCGCGAGCCCCAGCATTTT
-	-	TRBV7-9	TRBJ2-5	CASSPAFEGLGETQYF	TGTGCCAGCAGTCCCGCCTTTGAGGGTTTGGGAGAGACCCAGTACTTC
-	TRBD1	TRBV7-6	TRBJ1-4	CASSQTGADGEKLFF	TGTGCCAGCAGCCAGACAGGGGCGGATGGGGAAAAACTGTTTTTT
-	-	TRBV18	TRBJ1-1	CASSPGRGNTEAFF	TGTGCCAGCTCACCGGGCAGGGGGAACACTGAAGCTTTCTTT
-	TRBD2	TRBV3-1/TRBV3-2	TRBJ2-1	CASSPNSGAPYNEQFF	TGTGCCAGCAGCCCCAATAGCGGGGCCCCCTACAATGAGCAGTTCTTC
-	TRBD2	TRBV3-1/TRBV3-2	TRBJ2-5	CASRGTSGGPSQETQYF	TGTGCCAGCAGGGGGACTAGCGGGGGCCCTTCCCAAGAGACCCAGTACTTC
-	TRBD1	TRBV20-1	TRBJ1-2	CSAAGGYGYTF	TGCAGTGCTGCAGGGGGATATGGCTACACCTTC
-	TRBD2	TRBV7-9	TRBJ2-7	CASSPGGLAYEQYF	TGTGCCAGCAGCCCGGGGGGGTTAGCCTACGAGCAGTACTTC
-	-	TRBV7-9	TRBJ2-3	CASSPSSGQLESTDTQYF	TGTGCCAGCAGCCCGAGCTCCGGACAGCTAGAATCCACAGATACGCAGTATTTT
-	-	TRBV19	TRBJ1-4	CASSIESTDKLFF	TGTGCCAGTAGTATTGAATCCACAGACAAACTGTTTTTT
-	-	TRBV30	TRBJ1-1	CAWSRGQPNTEAFF	TGTGCCTGGAGTAGAGGACAGCCCAACACTGAAGCTTTCTTT
-	-	TRBV5-5	TRBJ1-2	CASSYDSYGYTF	TGTGCCAGCAGCTATGACAGCTATGGCTACACCTTC
-	-	TRBV27	TRBJ2-2	CASSYRNTGELFF	TGTGCCAGCAGTTACAGGAACACCGGGGAGCTGTTTTTT
-	-	TRBV7-9	TRBJ2-7	CASSRGLSYEQYF	TGTGCCAGCAGCCGGGGACTTTCCTACGAGCAGTACTTC
-	-	TRBV10-3	TRBJ2-1	CAISRQGNEQFF	TGTGCCATCAGCCGCCAGGGAAATGAGCAGTTCTTC
-	-	TRBV5-8	TRBJ1-4	CASSFKRGYNEKLFF	TGTGCCAGCAGCTTCAAAAGGGGATATAATGAAAAACTGTTTTTT
-	TRBD1	TRBV9	TRBJ1-2	CASSSGTGQEGYTF	TGTGCCAGCAGCTCCGGGACAGGGCAGGAGGGCTACACCTTC
once	TRBD1	TRBV25-1	TRBJ1-6	CASSARTGGASYNSPLHF	TGTGCCAGCAGTGCCCGGACAGGGGGCGCTTCCTATAATTCACCCCTCCACTTT
-	-	TRBV6-6	TRBJ2-1	CASCCSDSYNEQFF	TGTGCCAGCTGCTGTTCTGACTCATACAATGAGCAGTTCTTC
once	-	TRBV7-8	TRBJ2-3	CASSLGRAEVTDTQYF	TGTGCCAGCAGCTTAGGCAGGGCTGAGGTCACAGATACGCAGTATTTT
-	TRBD2	TRBV12-3/TRBV12-4	TRBJ2-3	CASLAGAGDTQYF	TGTGCCAGCTTAGCGGGGGCCGGGGATACGCAGTATTTT
-	TRBD1	TRBV4-2	TRBJ1-1	CASSQGPGQGARNTEAFF	TGTGCCAGCAGCCAGGGCCCAGGACAGGGGGCTCGAAACACTGAAGCTTTCTTT
-	TRBD1	TRBV19	TRBJ1-1	CASSPGQGNDEAFF	TGTGCCAGTAGTCCAGGACAGGGTAATGATGAAGCTTTCTTT
-	TRBD2	TRBV2	TRBJ2-1	CASSRLSRGGSYNEQFF	TGTGCCAGCAGCCGCCTCTCGCGGGGGGGCTCCTACAATGAGCAGTTCTTC
-	-	TRBV6-2/TRBV6-3	TRBJ1-1	CASSYEGRGTEAFF	TGTGCCAGCAGTTACGAGGGCAGGGGAACTGAAGCTTTCTTT
-	-	TRBV21-1	TRBJ1-1	CASTLCHRTNTEAFF	TGTGCCAGCACCCTCTGCCACAGGACCAACACTGAAGCTTTCTTT
-	TRBD1	TRBV19	TRBJ1-1	CASSSLGQGKDTEAFF	TGTGCCAGTAGTTCCCTGGGACAGGGAAAGGACACTGAAGCTTTCTTT
-	TRBD2	TRBV4-3	TRBJ2-2	CASSRNSGVHTGELFF	TGCGCCAGCAGCCGGAATAGCGGGGTCCACACCGGGGAGCTGTTTTTT
-	TRBD1	TRBV28	TRBJ1-5	CASSLGGQGHQPQHF	TGTGCCAGCAGTTTGGGGGGACAGGGACACCAGCCCCAGCATTTT
once	TRBD1	TRBV19	TRBJ2-5	CASSRQGEMETQYF	TGTGCCAGTAGTAGACAGGGTGAGATGGAGACCCAGTACTTC
once	-	TRBV7-9	TRBJ1-1	CASSPARGGDTEAFF	TGTGCCAGCAGCCCCGCCCGGGGAGGGGACACTGAAGCTTTCTTT
once	-	TRBV9	TRBJ2-1	CASSVHIGTRVYNEQFF	TGTGCCAGCAGCGTTCACATCGGGACAAGAGTCTACAATGAGCAGTTCTTC
-	TRBD1	TRBV3-1/TRBV3-2	TRBJ1-1	CASSQQGAVGTEAFF	TGTGCCAGCAGCCAACAGGGGGCGGTAGGCACTGAAGCTTTCTTT
-	-	TRBV7-8	TRBJ1-2	CASSPAGGFKGYGYTF	TGTGCCAGCAGCCCAGCCGGGGGGTTTAAGGGGTATGGCTACACCTTC
-	-	TRBV5-5	TRBJ1-2	CASSLGGHSYGYTF	TGTGCCAGCAGCTTGGGGGGGCACAGCTATGGCTACACCTTC
-	-	TRBV7-2	TRBJ2-5	CASSFRLSILQETQYF	TGTGCCAGCAGCTTTCGCCTCTCTATACTCCAAGAGACCCAGTACTTC
-	-	TRBV6-6	TRBJ1-1	CASSYSLRATEAFF	TGTGCCAGCAGTTACTCGCTGAGGGCCACTGAAGCTTTCTTT
-	TRBD2	TRBV20-1	TRBJ2-3	CSASRRSGYTDTQYF	TGCAGTGCTAGTAGGCGTAGCGGGTACACAGATACGCAGTATTTT
once	TRBD2	TRBV3-1/TRBV3-2	TRBJ2-7	CASSRTQPAGLSSYEQYF	TGTGCCAGCAGCCGAACACAGCCAGCGGGACTAAGCTCCTACGAGCAGTACTTC
-	-	TRBV29-1	TRBJ1-2	CSVGGGPSYGYTF	TGCAGCGTTGGGGGGGGACCTAGCTATGGCTACACCTTC
-	-	TRBV3-1/TRBV3-2	TRBJ1-6	CASSQDRRQVVSPLHF	TGTGCCAGCAGCCAAGATCGTCGACAGGTTGTTTCACCCCTCCACTTT